This TCR beta chain derives from a study of blood T cell repertoires in COVID-19. This clone was recorded a few times. The germline V and J ends were trimmed by 7 bases and 6 bases, with 13 bases remaining between them. Germline values: CDR1 SNHLY, CDR2 FYNNEI. The CDR3 loop spans 13 amino acids. Study processing details: The authors estimated nucleated cell counts from reference gene primer amplification. Repertoires were generated with immunoSEQ multiplex PCR, while TCRdb's copy carries only in-frame clones and drops some. The DNA was the basis for D and trimming; V, J and clone size are from that table. The data contain about 220,000 clones, approximately 83% of them singletons.

This rearrangement joins TRBV2 to TRBJ1-5, with unresolved D. The source is a woman under 40 who had recovered from COVID-19. The sample consisted of peripheral blood. CDR3 DNA sequence: TGTGCCAGCATCGGGGAGCGCGGTCAGCCCCAGCATTTT. Translation: CASIGERGQPQHF.